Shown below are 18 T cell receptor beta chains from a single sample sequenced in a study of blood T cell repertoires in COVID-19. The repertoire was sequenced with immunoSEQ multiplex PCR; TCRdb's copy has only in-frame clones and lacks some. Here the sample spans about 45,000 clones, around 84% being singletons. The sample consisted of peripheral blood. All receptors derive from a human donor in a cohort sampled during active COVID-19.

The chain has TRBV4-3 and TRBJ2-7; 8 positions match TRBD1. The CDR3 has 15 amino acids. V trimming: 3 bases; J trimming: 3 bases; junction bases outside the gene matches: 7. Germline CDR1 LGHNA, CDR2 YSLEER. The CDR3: CASSQVPGQDYEQYF. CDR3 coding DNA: TGCGCCAGCAGCCAGGTTCCGGGACAGGACTACGAGCAGTACTTC.

CDR3 loop: CASSPGQGGTEAFF. The CDR3 DNA is TGTGCCAGCAGCCCTGGACAGGGTGGGACTGAAGCTTTCTTT. The chain combines TRBV11-3 with TRBJ1-1; 8 bases fit TRBD1. In germline, CDR1 is SGHNT, CDR2 YENEEA. The CDR3 is 14 amino acids. The junction had 7 bases not matched to a gene; V was cut back by 5 bases and J by 5 bases.

In nucleotides, the CDR3 is TGTGCCAGCAGCCAAGATTGGACAAGCTCTGGAAACACCATATATTTT. Translation: CASSQDWTSSGNTIYF. The chain links TRBV4-2 to TRBJ1-3; a possible D gene is TRBD1 (5 bases). CDR1 is LGHNA, CDR2 YNFKEQ, per germline. The CDR3 loop spans 16 amino acids. V was pared by 0 bases and J by 0 bases, with 9 bases between.

CDR3 sequence: CASSEVGSGMVDTQYF. As DNA, the CDR3 is TGTGCCAGCAGTGAAGTAGGTAGCGGGATGGTAGATACGCAGTATTTT. This chain connects TRBV2 to TRBJ2-3, with 8 bases matching TRBD2. There are 16 residues in the CDR3. Losses at the gene ends were 1 base for V and 5 bases for J; bases not matched to a gene: 8. Germline-derived CDR1 and CDR2 are SNHLY and FYNNEI.

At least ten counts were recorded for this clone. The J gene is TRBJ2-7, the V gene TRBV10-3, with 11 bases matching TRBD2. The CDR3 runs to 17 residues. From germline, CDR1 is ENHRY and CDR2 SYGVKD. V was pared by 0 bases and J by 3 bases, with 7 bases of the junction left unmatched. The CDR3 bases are TGTGCCATCAGTGAGTCGGCTAGCGGGGGGACCATCTACGAGCAGTACTTC. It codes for CAISESASGGTIYEQYF.

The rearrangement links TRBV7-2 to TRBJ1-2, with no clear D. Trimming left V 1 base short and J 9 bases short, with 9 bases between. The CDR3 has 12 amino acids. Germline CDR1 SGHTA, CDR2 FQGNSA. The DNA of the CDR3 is TGTGCCAGCAGCTTAGGCACGGAGCGCTACACCTTC. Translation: CASSLGTERYTF.

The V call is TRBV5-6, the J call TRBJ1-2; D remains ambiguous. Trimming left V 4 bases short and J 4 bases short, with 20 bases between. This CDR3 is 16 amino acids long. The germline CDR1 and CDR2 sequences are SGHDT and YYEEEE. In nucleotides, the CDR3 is TGTGCCAGCAGCCAAAGTGGACTCACCCGGACCTATGGCTACACCTTC. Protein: CASSQSGLTRTYGYTF. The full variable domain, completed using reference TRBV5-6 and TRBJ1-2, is DAGVTQSPTHLIKTRGQQVTLRCSPKSGHDTVSWYQQALGQGPQFIFQYYEEEERQRGNFPDRFSGHQFPNYSSELNVNALLLGDSALYLCASSQSGLTRTYGYTFGSGTRLTVV.

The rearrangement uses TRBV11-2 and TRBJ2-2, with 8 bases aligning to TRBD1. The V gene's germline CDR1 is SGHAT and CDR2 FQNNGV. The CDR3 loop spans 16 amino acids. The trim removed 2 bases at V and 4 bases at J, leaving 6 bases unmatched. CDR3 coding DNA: TGTGCCAGCAGCTTATGGACAGGGAAGGGCACCGGGGAGCTGTTTTTT. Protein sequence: CASSLWTGKGTGELFF.

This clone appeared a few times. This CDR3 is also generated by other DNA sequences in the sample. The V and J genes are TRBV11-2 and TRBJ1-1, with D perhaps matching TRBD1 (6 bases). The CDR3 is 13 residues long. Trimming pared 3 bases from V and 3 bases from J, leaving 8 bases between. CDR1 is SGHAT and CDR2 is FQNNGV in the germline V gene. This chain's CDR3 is CASSFNRDTEAFF. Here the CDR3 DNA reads TGTGCCAGCAGCTTTAACAGGGACACTGAAGCTTTCTTT.

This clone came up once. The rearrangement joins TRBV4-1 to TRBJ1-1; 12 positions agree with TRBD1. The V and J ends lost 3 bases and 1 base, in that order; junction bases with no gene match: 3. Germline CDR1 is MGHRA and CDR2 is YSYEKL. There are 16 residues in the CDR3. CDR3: CASSQGQGARNTEAFF. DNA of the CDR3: TGCGCCAGCAGCCAGGGACAGGGGGCAAGGAACACTGAAGCTTTCTTT.

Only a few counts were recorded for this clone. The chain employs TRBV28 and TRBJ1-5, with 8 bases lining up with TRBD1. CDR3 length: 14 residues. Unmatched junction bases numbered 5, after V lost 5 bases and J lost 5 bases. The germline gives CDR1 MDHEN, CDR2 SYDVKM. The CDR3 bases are TGTGCCAGCAGTCCGGGACAGGAATATCAGCCCCAGCATTTT. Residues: CASSPGQEYQPQHF.

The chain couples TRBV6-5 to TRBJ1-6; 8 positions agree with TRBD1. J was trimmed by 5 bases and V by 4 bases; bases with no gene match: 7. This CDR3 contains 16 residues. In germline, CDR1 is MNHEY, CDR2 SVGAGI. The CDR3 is CASSSPGGRNNSPLHF. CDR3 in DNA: TGTGCCAGCAGTTCCCCAGGGGGCCGTAATAATTCACCCCTCCACTTT.

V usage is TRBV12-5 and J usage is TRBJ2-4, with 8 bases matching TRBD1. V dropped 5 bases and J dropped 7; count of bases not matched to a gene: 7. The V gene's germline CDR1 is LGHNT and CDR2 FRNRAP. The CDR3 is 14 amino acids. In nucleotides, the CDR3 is TGTGCTAGTGGTACAAGGACAGGGCTGAACATTCAGTACTTC. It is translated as CASGTRTGLNIQYF. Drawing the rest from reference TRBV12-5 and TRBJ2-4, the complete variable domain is DARVTQTPRHKVTEMGQEVTMRCQPILGHNTVFWYRQTMMQGLELLAYFRNRAPLDDSGMPKDRFSAEMPDATLATLKIQPSEPRDSAVYFCASGTRTGLNIQYFGAGTRLSVL.

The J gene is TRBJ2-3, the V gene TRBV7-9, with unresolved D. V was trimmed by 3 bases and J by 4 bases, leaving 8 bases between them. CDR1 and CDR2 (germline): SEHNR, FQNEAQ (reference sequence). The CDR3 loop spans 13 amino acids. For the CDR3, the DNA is TGTGCCAGCAGCTTTTCAGTACCAGATACGCAGTATTTT. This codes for CASSFSVPDTQYF. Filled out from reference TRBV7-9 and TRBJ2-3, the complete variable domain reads DTGVSQNPRHKITKRGQNVTFRCDPISEHNRLYWYRQTLGQGPEFLTYFQNEAQLEKSRLLSDRFSAERPKGSFSTLEIQRTEQGDSAMYLCASSFSVPDTQYFGPGTRLTVL.

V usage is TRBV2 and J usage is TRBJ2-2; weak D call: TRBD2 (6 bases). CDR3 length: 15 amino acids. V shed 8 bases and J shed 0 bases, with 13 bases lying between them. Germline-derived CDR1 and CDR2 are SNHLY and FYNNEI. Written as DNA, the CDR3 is TGTGCCAGCTCTAGCGATGCGGCGAACACCGGGGAGCTGTTTTTT. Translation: CASSSDAANTGELFF.

DNA for the CDR3: TGTGCCAGCAGTCCTACAGGGGGCGGGGAGACCCAGTACTTC. Protein: CASSPTGGGETQYF. The J gene is TRBJ2-5, the V gene TRBV9, with 9 bases that match TRBD1. Per the germline V gene, CDR1 is SGDLS and CDR2 is YYNGEE. With V trimmed by 5 bases and J by 5 bases, 7 bases remained unmatched. This CDR3 comprises 14 residues.

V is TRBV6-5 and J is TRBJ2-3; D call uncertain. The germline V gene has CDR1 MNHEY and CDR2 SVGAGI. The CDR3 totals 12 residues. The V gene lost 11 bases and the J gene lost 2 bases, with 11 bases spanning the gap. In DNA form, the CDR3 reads TGTGCCTGCCAGACTCCCACAGATACGCAGTATTTT. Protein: CACQTPTDTQYF.

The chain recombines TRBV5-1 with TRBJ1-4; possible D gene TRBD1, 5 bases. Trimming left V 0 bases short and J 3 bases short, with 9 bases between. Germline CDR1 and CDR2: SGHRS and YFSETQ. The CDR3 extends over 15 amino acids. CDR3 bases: TGCGCCAGCAGCTTGGTGCCGGGGGCTAATGAAAAACTGTTTTTT. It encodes CASSLVPGANEKLFF.